The TCR beta chain under discussion was sequenced for a study of graft-versus-host responses after intestinal transplantation. Lymphocytes from graft epithelium and lamina propria were isolated. Using immunoSEQ multiplex PCR, the repertoire was profiled, and TCRdb retains in-frame clones only, with some absent. The table includes 14,000 or so clones, 65% to 80% detected once. This CDR3 contains 13 residues. Germline assignment: CDR1 LNHDA and CDR2 SQIVND (reference sequence). The V gene lost 3 bases and the J gene lost 10 bases, with 13 bases spanning the gap. The sample was ileum tissue, taken roughly 27 days after intestinal transplant. This receptor was identified in a human patient who received an intestinal transplant, so some T cells may come from the graft donor. The chain recombines TRBV19 with TRBJ1-5; a possible D gene is TRBD1 (5 bases). CDR3 sequence (DNA): TGTGCCAGTAGTATTGCGCAGGGAGGACCCCAGCATTTT. Translating it yields CASSIAQGGPQHF.